The clone carrying this T cell receptor (beta chain) was seen a single time. Its antigen is unknown. The data derive from a study of cytotoxic CD8 clonotypes in ibrutinib-treated CLL. Overall study: Mean values per sample were around 250,000 productive templates and around 96,000 productive rearrangements.

The ends were cut back, 5 bases at V and 4 bases at J, with 10 bases in the middle. CDR1 and CDR2 from the germline V gene are MNHEY and SMNVEV (reference sequence). CDR3 length: 13 amino acids. General study results and limits: Upon ibrutinib response clonality rose, and upon progression it fell back toward baseline. With treatment, public clonotypes, which were uncommon, either contracted or remained stable.

The assay was immunoSEQ multiplex PCR, and TCRdb's table has in-frame clones only and misses some. The repertoire holds around 300,000 clones, about 80% seen once, with about 6.7% in the top ten. The sequences come from PBMCs, collected before ibrutinib treatment. The receptor was derived from a human donor with chronic lymphocytic leukemia. This rearrangement joins TRBV27 to TRBJ2-3; TRBD2 might be the D (6 bases). The CDR3 bases are TGTGCCAGCAGTCGGAGGGGTGCAGATACGCAGTATTTT. Protein product: CASSRRGADTQYF.